These 22 T cell receptor beta chains originate from one sample sequenced in a study of cytomegalovirus exposure and HLA in healthy donors. Primers: 60 Vbeta forward and 13 Jbeta reverse. Only in-frame clones appear in the TCRdb table, and some are missing; sequencing was by immunoSEQ multiplex PCR. Of just over 200,000 clones listed, 82% are singletons. Source material: PBMCs. These receptors all come from a woman between 40 and 50 years old in good health and CMV-seronegative.

The chain links TRBV4-1 to TRBJ2-3; the D gene is possibly TRBD2 (5 bases). V shed 4 bases and J shed 4 bases, with 9 bases lying between them. Looked up from germline, CDR1 is MGHRA and CDR2 is YSYEKL. This CDR3 has 13 residues. CDR3 DNA sequence: TGCGCCAGCAGCCTCCCCGGGGCAGATACGCAGTATTTT. Its protein is CASSLPGADTQYF.

CDR3 bases: TGTGCCAGCAGTTTGGGGGGGGTCTCCTACGAGCAGTACTTC. Protein: CASSLGGVSYEQYF. The chain recombines TRBV6-1 with TRBJ2-7; 7 bases match TRBD2. With 5 bases clipped from V and 0 bases from J, the junction kept 4 bases outside the gene matches. Germline V gives CDR1 MNHNS, CDR2 SASEGT. CDR3 length: 14 residues.

Written as DNA, the CDR3 is TGTGCCAGCAGTGATGAGGGAGCCGCGTCTCAGCCCCAGCATTTT. This gives the protein CASSDEGAASQPQHF. This chain links TRBV2 with TRBJ1-5; D unresolved. Germline V gene data show CDR1 as SNHLY and CDR2 as FYNNEI. The CDR3 totals 15 residues. V was shortened by 3 bases and J by 6 bases, with 15 bases between the two germline ends.

The chain employs TRBV5-4 and TRBJ1-1; no clear D. The CDR3 contains 13 residues. CDR1 is SGHNT, CDR2 YYREEE, per germline (reference sequence). Trimming pared 5 bases from V and 1 base from J, leaving 9 bases between. This CDR3 reads CASSSGWNTEAFF. Written as DNA, the CDR3 is TGTGCCAGCAGTTCCGGGTGGAACACTGAAGCTTTCTTT.

V usage is TRBV5-1 and J usage is TRBJ2-3; possibly TRBD2 for D (5 bases). The CDR3 contains 15 residues. The germline V gene has CDR1 SGHRS and CDR2 YFSETQ. With 2 bases removed from V and 3 bases from J, the gap between germline ends came to 13 bases. CDR3 sequence: CASSLSPGSTDTQYF. Here the CDR3 DNA reads TGCGCCAGCAGCTTATCACCGGGGTCTACAGATACGCAGTATTTT.

This clone appeared once. This rearrangement joins TRBV7-2 to TRBJ2-1; 13 bases line up with TRBD2. The J segment lost 2 bases and the V segment lost 2 bases, leaving 3 bases of the junction unmatched. Per germline, CDR1 SGHTA and CDR2 FQGNSA. This CDR3 has 17 amino acids. The CDR3 bases are TGTGCCAGCAGCTTACGACTAGCGGGAGGCACCTACAATGAGCAGTTCTTC. Translation: CASSLRLAGGTYNEQFF.

V and J are TRBV27 and TRBJ1-4, with a possible D match to TRBD1 (5 bases). This CDR3 contains 14 residues. Trimming took 6 bases from V and 10 from J, leaving 18 bases between them. Germline V lookup: CDR1 MNHEY, CDR2 SMNVEV (reference sequence). Written as DNA, the CDR3 is TGTGCCAGCAGCCTTGTCCCGGGGGATCGAAAACTGTTTTTT. This codes for CASSLVPGDRKLFF.

The chain uses TRBV4-2 and TRBJ2-1; D gene ambiguous. This CDR3 has 14 amino acids. V shed 0 bases and J shed 8 bases, with 11 bases lying between them. Germline CDR1 and CDR2: LGHNA and YNFKEQ. DNA for the CDR3: TGTGCCAGCAGCCAAGATTCAGCGAAGGATGAGCAGTTCTTC. This translates into CASSQDSAKDEQFF.

This chain connects TRBV19 to TRBJ2-3; TRBD2 agrees at 8 bases. The V and J ends lost 3 bases and 5 bases, in that order; junction bases with no gene match: 10. The germline CDR1 and CDR2 sequences are LNHDA and SQIVND (reference sequence). The CDR3 length is 16 residues. The DNA of the CDR3 is TGTGCCAGTAGTATCGGAGGGAGCGGGAGTAGAGATACGCAGTATTTT. Translation: CASSIGGSGSRDTQYF.

V gene TRBV4-2 combines with J gene TRBJ2-4; D unclear. The CDR3 spans 14 residues. The germline V and J ends were trimmed by 1 base and 6 bases, with 10 bases remaining between them. CDR1 is LGHNA and CDR2 is YNFKEQ in the germline V gene. CDR3 coding DNA: TGTGCCAGCAGCCAAGGACCACCGGGAAACATTCAGTACTTC. It specifies CASSQGPPGNIQYF.

The V and J genes are TRBV5-1 and TRBJ1-1; D is perhaps TRBD1 (5 bases). V gave up 0 bases and J gave up 4 bases, with 13 bases separating them. CDR1 and CDR2 (germline): SGHRS, YFSETQ. This CDR3 has 15 amino acids. DNA for the CDR3: TGCGCCAGCAGCTTGGATGTTGGGGGGGGCACTGAAGCTTTCTTT. The encoded protein is CASSLDVGGGTEAFF.

The chain couples TRBV11-2 to TRBJ2-7; 7 nucleotides align to TRBD1. After removal of 5 bases from V and 3 bases from J, the junction contained 13 bases not matched to a gene. The CDR3 totals 16 residues. Germline-derived CDR1 and CDR2 are SGHAT and FQNNGV. CDR3 coding DNA: TGTGCCAGCAGCAGATCGACGACAGGGCTGATCTACGAGCAGTACTTC. Amino acid sequence: CASSRSTTGLIYEQYF.

The V and J genes are TRBV20-1 and TRBJ1-2; D is uncertain. V was trimmed by 3 bases and J by 6 bases, leaving 8 bases between them. Germline V lookup: CDR1 DFQATT, CDR2 SNEGSKA (reference sequence). The CDR3 length is 11 residues. CDR3 nucleotides: TGCAGTGCTAGGCCGGAGGATGGCTACACCTTC. Protein product: CSARPEDGYTF.

The chain joins TRBV28 to TRBJ1-2; no clear D. CDR1 and CDR2 from the germline V gene are MDHEN and SYDVKM. The CDR3 is made up of 11 amino acids. V lost 8 bases and J lost 2, with 6 bases in between. The CDR3, as DNA: TGTGCCAGCCGGTCCAACTATGGCTACACCTTC. This sequence encodes CASRSNYGYTF.

V and J are TRBV19 and TRBJ2-1; D remains unclear. This CDR3 region has 12 residues. V was cut by 1 base and J by 8 bases, with 6 bases left in between. Per the germline V gene, CDR1 is LNHDA and CDR2 is SQIVND (reference sequence). CDR3 nucleotide sequence: TGTGCCAGTAGTATAGTAGGAGATGAGCAGTTCTTC. This sequence encodes CASSIVGDEQFF.

The V and J genes are TRBV20-1 and TRBJ1-2; possible D gene TRBD1, 6 bases. CDR3 length equals 11 residues. V lost 5 bases to trimming and J lost 6 bases, with 10 bases between them. Per germline, CDR1 DFQATT and CDR2 SNEGSKA (reference sequence). Here the CDR3 DNA reads TGCAGTGCTCCAAACAGGGATGGCTACACCTTC. This gives the protein CSAPNRDGYTF.

This clone has more than one count but fewer than ten. This chain uses TRBV9 with TRBJ1-3, with 7 bases fitting TRBD1. The CDR3 covers 16 residues. CDR1 and CDR2 (germline): SGDLS, YYNGEE. Unmatched junction bases numbered 7, after V lost 0 bases and J lost 4 bases. The CDR3, as DNA: TGTGCCAGCAGCGTAGCTACCCCGGGACAGGGAAACACCATATATTTT. Translated: CASSVATPGQGNTIYF.

The J gene is TRBJ1-4, the V gene TRBV28; possibly TRBD1 for D (6 bases). The CDR3 runs to 14 residues. Germline V gives CDR1 MDHEN, CDR2 SYDVKM. Trimming stripped 3 bases from V and 8 bases from J, with 13 bases between. This CDR3 reads CASSFLGAKEKLFF. The CDR3 nucleotides are TGTGCCAGCAGTTTTCTGGGGGCGAAGGAAAAACTGTTTTTT. Looking up the rest from reference TRBV28 and TRBJ1-4 gives the full variable domain: DVKVTQSSRYLVKRTGEKVFLECVQDMDHENMFWYRQDPGLGLRLIYFSYDVKMKEKGDIPEGYSVSREKKERFSLILESASTNQTSMYLCASSFLGAKEKLFFGSGTQLSVL.

V usage is TRBV28 and J usage is TRBJ1-1; possible D gene TRBD1, 5 bases. The CDR3 has 13 residues. The germline V gene encodes CDR1 MDHEN and CDR2 SYDVKM. Trimming pared 4 bases from V and 5 bases from J, leaving 11 bases between. In nucleotides, the CDR3 is TGTGCCAGCAGTTGGGGGGGAGGAACTGAAGCTTTCTTT. Its translation: CASSWGGGTEAFF. The full variable domain, completed using reference TRBV28 and TRBJ1-1, is DVKVTQSSRYLVKRTGEKVFLECVQDMDHENMFWYRQDPGLGLRLIYFSYDVKMKEKGDIPEGYSVSREKKERFSLILESASTNQTSMYLCASSWGGGTEAFFGQGTRLTVV.

The CDR3 here is CSAQTVAGDTEAFF. CDR3 coding DNA: TGCAGCGCCCAAACCGTCGCGGGGGACACTGAAGCTTTCTTT. The genes are TRBV29-1 and TRBJ1-1; TRBD1 is a possible D gene (5 bases). V shed 7 bases and J shed 3 bases, with 18 bases lying between them. CDR1 and CDR2 from the germline V gene are SQVTM and ANQGSEA. The CDR3 length is 14 residues.

This clone was detected a few times. The gene calls are TRBV6-5 and TRBJ1-5; 7 bases map to TRBD1. The CDR3 is 14 amino acids. Unmatched junction bases numbered 6, after V lost 6 bases and J lost 4 bases. Per the germline V gene, CDR1 is MNHEY and CDR2 is SVGAGI. CDR3 nucleotides: TGTGCCAGCAGCAAGGGACAGAATAATCAGCCCCAGCATTTT. Its translation: CASSKGQNNQPQHF.

The genes are TRBV2 and TRBJ2-2, with TRBD1 matching 10 bases. Germline assignment: CDR1 SNHLY and CDR2 FYNNEI. V lost 7 bases and J lost 4; bases outside the gene matches: 3. The CDR3 has 14 amino acids. The CDR3 sequence: CASNRDRGTGELFF. The CDR3 DNA reads TGTGCCAGCAACCGGGACAGGGGCACCGGGGAGCTGTTTTTT.